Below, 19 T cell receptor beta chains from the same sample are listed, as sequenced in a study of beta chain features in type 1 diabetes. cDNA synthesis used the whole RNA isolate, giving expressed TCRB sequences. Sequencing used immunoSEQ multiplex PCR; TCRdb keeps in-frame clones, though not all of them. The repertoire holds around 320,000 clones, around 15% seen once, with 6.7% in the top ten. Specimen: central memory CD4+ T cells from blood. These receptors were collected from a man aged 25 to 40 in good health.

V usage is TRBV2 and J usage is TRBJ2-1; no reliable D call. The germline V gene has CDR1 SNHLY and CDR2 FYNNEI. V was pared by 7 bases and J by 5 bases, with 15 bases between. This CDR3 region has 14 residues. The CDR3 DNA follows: TGTGCCAGCACCGAATTTCGACAAAACAATGAGCAGTTCTTC. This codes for CASTEFRQNNEQFF. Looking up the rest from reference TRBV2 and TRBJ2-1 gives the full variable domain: EPEVTQTPSHQVTQMGQEVILRCVPISNHLYFYWYRQILGQKVEFLVSFYNNEISEKSEIFDDQFSVERPDGSNFTLKIRSTKLEDSAMYFCASTEFRQNNEQFFGPGTRLTVL.

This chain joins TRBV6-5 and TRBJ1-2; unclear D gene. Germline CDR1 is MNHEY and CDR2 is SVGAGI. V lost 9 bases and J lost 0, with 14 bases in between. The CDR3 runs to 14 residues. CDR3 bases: TGTGCCAGTCGAATGGGTGGGGCTAACTATGGCTACACCTTC. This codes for CASRMGGANYGYTF.

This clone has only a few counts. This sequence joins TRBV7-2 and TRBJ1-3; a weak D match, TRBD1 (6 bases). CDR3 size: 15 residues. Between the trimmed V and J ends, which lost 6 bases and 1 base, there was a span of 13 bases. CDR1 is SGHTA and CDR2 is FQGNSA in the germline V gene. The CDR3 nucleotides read TGTGCCAGCAGGCAACAGGGACCTTCTGGAAACACCATATATTTT. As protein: CASRQQGPSGNTIYF.

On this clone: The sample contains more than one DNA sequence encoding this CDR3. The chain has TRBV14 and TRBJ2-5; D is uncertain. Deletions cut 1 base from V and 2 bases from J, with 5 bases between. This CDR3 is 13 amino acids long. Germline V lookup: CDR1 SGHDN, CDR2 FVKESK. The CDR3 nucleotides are TGTGCCAGCAGCCAAGGCCTGCAAGAGACCCAGTACTTC. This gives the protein CASSQGLQETQYF. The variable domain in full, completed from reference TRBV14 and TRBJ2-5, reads EAGVTQFPSHSVIEKGQTVTLRCDPISGHDNLYWYRRVMGKEIKFLLHFVKESKQDESGMPNNRFLAERTGGTYSTLKVQPAELEDSGVYFCASSQGLQETQYFGPGTRLLVL.

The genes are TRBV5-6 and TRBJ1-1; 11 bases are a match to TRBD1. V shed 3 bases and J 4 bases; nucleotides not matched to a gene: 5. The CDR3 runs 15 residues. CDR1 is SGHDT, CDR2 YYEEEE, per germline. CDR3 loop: CASSWGGTGGTEAFF. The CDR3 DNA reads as TGTGCCAGCAGCTGGGGAGGGACAGGGGGCACTGAAGCTTTCTTT.

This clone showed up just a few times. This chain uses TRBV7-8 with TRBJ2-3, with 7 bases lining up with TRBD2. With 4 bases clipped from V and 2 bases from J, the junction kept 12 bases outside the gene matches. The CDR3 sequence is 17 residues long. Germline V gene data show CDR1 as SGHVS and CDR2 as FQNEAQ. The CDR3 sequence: CASSSLGGLAATDTQYF. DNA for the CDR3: TGTGCCAGCAGCTCACTCGGAGGTCTAGCGGCCACAGATACGCAGTATTTT.

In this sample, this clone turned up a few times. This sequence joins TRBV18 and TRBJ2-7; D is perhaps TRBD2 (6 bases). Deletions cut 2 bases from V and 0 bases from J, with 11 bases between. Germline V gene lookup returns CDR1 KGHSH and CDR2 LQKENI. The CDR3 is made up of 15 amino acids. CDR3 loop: CASSPGASASYEQYF. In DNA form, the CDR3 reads TGTGCCAGCTCACCAGGCGCTAGCGCCTCCTACGAGCAGTACTTC.

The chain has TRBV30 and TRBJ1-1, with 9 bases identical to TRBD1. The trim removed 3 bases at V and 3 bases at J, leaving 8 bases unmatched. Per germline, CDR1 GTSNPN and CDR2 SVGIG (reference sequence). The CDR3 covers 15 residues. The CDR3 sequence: CAWRPRGTGHTEAFF. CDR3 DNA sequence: TGTGCCTGGAGACCCCGTGGGACAGGGCACACTGAAGCTTTCTTT.

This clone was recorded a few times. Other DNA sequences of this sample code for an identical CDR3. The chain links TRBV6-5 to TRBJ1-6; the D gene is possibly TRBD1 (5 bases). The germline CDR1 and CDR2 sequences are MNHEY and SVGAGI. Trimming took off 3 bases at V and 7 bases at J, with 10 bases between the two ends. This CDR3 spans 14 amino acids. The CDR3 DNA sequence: TGTGCCAGCAGTTATTTGCAGGGAAATTCACCCCTCCACTTT. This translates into CASSYLQGNSPLHF.

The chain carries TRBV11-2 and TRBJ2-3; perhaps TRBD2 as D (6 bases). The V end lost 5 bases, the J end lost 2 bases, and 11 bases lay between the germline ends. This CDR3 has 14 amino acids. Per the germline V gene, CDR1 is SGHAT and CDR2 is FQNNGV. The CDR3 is CASSPGAITDTQYF. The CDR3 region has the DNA TGTGCCAGCAGCCCGGGAGCCATCACAGATACGCAGTATTTT. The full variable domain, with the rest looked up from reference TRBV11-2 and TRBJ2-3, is EAGVAQSPRYKIIEKRQSVAFWCNPISGHATLYWYQQILGQGPKLLIQFQNNGVVDDSQLPKDRFSAERLKGVDSTLKIQPAKLEDSAVYLCASSPGAITDTQYFGPGTRLTVL.

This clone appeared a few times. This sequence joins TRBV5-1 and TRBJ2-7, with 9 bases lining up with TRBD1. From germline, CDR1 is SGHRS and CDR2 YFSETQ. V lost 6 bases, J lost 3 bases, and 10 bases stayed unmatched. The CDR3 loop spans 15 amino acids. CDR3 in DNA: TGCGCCAGCAAGGAGGGGACAGGGCCATACTACGAGCAGTACTTC. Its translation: CASKEGTGPYYEQYF.

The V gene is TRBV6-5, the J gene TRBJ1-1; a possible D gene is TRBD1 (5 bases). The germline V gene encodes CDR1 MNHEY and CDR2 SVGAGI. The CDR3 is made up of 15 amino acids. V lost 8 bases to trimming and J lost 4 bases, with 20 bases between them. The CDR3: CASRTKGFSSTEAFF. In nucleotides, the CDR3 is TGTGCCAGCCGAACTAAGGGGTTCTCGAGCACTGAAGCTTTCTTT.

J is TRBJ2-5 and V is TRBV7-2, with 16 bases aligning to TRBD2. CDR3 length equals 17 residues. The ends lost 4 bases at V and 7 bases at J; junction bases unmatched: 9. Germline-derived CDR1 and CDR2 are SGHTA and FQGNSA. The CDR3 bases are TGTGCCAGCAGCTCGCCGGGACTAGCGGGGGGGCAGGGGACCCAGTACTTC. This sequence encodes CASSSPGLAGGQGTQYF. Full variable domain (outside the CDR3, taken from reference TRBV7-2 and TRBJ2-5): GAGVSQSPSNKVTEKGKDVELRCDPISGHTALYWYRQSLGQGLEFLIYFQGNSAPDKSGLPSDRFSAERTGGSVSTLTIQRTQQEDSAVYLCASSSPGLAGGQGTQYFGPGTRLLVL.

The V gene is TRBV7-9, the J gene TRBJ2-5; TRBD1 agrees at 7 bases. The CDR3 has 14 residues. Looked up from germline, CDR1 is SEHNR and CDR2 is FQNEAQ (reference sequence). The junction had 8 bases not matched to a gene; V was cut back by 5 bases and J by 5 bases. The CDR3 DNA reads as TGTGCCAGCAGCCAGGGACAGCTGGGGGAGACCCAGTACTTC. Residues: CASSQGQLGETQYF.

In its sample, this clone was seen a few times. CDR3 region: CASSLKQGNEKLFF. As DNA, the CDR3 is TGTGCCAGCAGCTTAAAACAGGGGAATGAAAAACTGTTTTTT. The J gene is TRBJ1-4, the V gene TRBV13; 7 bases align to TRBD1. CDR3 length: 14 residues. Germline V CDR1 and CDR2: PRHDT, FYEKMQ (reference sequence). V dropped 2 bases and J dropped 5; count of bases not matched to a gene: 2.

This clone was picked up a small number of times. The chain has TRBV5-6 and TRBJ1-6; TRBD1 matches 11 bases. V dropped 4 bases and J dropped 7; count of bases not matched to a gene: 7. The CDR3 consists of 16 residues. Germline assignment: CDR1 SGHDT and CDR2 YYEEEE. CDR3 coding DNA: TGTGCCAGCAGCCGGTTGGACAGGGGGCGAAATTCACCCCTCCACTTT. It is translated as CASSRLDRGRNSPLHF. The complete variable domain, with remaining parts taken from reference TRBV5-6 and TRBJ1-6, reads DAGVTQSPTHLIKTRGQQVTLRCSPKSGHDTVSWYQQALGQGPQFIFQYYEEEERQRGNFPDRFSGHQFPNYSSELNVNALLLGDSALYLCASSRLDRGRNSPLHFGNGTRLTVT.

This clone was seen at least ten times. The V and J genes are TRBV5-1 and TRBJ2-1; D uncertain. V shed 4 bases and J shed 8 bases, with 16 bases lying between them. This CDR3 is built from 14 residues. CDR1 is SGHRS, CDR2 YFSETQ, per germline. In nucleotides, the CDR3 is TGCGCCAGCAGCGTGGGTGACATATCCCATGAGCAGTTCTTC. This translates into CASSVGDISHEQFF.

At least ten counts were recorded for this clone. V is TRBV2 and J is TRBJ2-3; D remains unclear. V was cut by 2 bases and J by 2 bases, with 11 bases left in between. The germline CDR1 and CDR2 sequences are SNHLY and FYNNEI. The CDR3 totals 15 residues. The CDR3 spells CASSEKGRHTDTQYF. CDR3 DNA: TGTGCCAGCAGTGAAAAGGGCAGACACACAGATACGCAGTATTTT.

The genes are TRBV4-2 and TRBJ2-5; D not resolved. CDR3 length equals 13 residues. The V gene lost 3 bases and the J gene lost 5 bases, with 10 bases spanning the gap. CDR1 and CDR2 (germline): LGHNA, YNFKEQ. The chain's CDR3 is CASSQAGSETQYF. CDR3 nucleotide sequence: TGTGCCAGCAGCCAGGCCGGCTCGGAGACCCAGTACTTC.